The clone carrying this TCR beta chain was picked up one time. These data belong to a study of blood T cell repertoires in COVID-19. Measured with immunoSEQ multiplex PCR; TCRdb has only the in-frame clones, and not every one. The sample has under 30,000 clones, 75% to 85% seen once. The CDR3 runs 13 residues. The V gene lost 5 bases and the J gene lost 12 bases, with 16 bases spanning the gap. Germline values: CDR1 SGHVS, CDR2 FQNEAQ. The sample consisted of peripheral blood. The chain combines TRBV7-8 with TRBJ1-4; D might be TRBD1 (6 bases). The sequence was collected from a human donor in a cohort sampled during active COVID-19. The CDR3 nucleotides read TGTGCCAGCAGCGGTGAGGACAGAATTGAACTGTTTTTT. Protein sequence: CASSGEDRIELFF.